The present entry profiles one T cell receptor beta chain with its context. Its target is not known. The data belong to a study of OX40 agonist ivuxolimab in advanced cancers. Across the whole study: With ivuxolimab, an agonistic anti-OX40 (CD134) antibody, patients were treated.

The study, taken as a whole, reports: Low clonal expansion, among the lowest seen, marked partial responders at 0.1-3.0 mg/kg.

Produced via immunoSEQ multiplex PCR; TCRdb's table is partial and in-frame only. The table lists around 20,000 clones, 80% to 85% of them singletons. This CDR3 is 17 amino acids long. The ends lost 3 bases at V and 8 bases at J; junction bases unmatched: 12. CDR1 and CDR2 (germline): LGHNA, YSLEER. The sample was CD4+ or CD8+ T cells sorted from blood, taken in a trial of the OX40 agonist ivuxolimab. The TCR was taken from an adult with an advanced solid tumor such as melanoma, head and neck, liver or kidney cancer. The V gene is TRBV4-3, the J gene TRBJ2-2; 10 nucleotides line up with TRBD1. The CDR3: CASSQQPWTGGTGELFF. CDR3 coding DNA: TGCGCCAGCAGCCAGCAACCTTGGACAGGGGGTACTGGGGAGCTGTTTTTT.